Sequencing of this T cell receptor (beta chain) was carried out in a study of T cell repertoires in cytomegalovirus infection. In the study overall: Indications came from public TCR beta signatures; they pointed to CMV infection and to a matching HLA type. Study-level findings and limits: CMV carriers with the relevant HLA were identified by cumulative public TCR beta family frequency.

As concerns this clonotype: Its antigen is as yet unknown.

The germline CDR1 and CDR2 sequences are SEHNR and FQNEAQ (reference sequence). CDR3 length: 13 residues. V lost 3 bases to trimming and J lost 10 bases, with 15 bases between them. TCRdb re-analysed the reads in MiXCR, keeping a single row per CDR3 protein. The sample lists nearly 550,000 distinct CDR3 sequences; about 15% were seen once. The sample was CD8+ T cells from PBMCs. The chain carries TRBV7-9 and TRBJ1-1, with a possible D match to TRBD1 (5 bases). This clonotype originated in a human donor in good health (CMV status not recorded). Some clones in this sample may be carry-over from other donors' samples. This chain's CDR3 is CASSLGGDFAAFF. The DNA of the CDR3 is TGTGCCAGCAGCTTGGGGGGGGACTTTGCAGCTTTCTTT.